This passage covers 2 T cell receptor beta chains from one sample sequenced in a study of blood T cell repertoires in COVID-19. Only in-frame clones appear in the TCRdb table, and some are missing; sequencing was by immunoSEQ multiplex PCR. The sample includes roughly 150,000 clones, under 95% seen only once; the top ten take roughly a sixth. Sequenced sample: peripheral blood. The receptors stem from a man in his 60s with active or convalescent COVID-19.

The rearrangement joins TRBV19 to TRBJ1-1; 7 bases are shared with TRBD1. The germline V gene has CDR1 LNHDA and CDR2 SQIVND (reference sequence). CDR3 size: 15 residues. V trimming: 8 bases; J trimming: 0 bases; junction bases outside the gene matches: 9. CDR3 in amino acids: CASGRDRGLNTEAFF. DNA of the CDR3: TGTGCCAGTGGCCGGGACAGAGGACTGAACACTGAAGCTTTCTTT.

This clone was picked up a small number of times. The chain combines TRBV7-8 with TRBJ1-6; 10 bases match TRBD1. The CDR3 covers 16 residues. V lost 2 bases, J lost 10 bases, and 8 bases stayed unmatched. Germline V gives CDR1 SGHVS, CDR2 FQNEAQ. The CDR3 sequence is CASSLSTGQGFSPLHF. The CDR3 coding sequence is TGTGCCAGCAGCTTAAGTACGGGACAGGGGTTCTCACCCCTCCACTTT.